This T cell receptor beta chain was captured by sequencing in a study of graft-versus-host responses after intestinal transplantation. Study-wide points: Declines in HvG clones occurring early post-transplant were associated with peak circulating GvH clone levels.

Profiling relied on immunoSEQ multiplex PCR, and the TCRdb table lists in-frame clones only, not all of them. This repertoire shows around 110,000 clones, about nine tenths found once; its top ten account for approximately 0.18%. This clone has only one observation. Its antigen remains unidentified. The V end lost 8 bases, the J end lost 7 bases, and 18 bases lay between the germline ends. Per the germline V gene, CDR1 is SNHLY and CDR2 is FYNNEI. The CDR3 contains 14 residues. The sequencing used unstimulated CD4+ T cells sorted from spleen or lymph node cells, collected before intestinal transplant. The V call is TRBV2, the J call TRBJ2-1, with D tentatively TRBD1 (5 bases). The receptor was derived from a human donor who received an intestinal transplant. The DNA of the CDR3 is TGTGCCAGCTCCCCGCAGGGATTGGGGAATGAGCAGTTCTTC. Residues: CASSPQGLGNEQFF.